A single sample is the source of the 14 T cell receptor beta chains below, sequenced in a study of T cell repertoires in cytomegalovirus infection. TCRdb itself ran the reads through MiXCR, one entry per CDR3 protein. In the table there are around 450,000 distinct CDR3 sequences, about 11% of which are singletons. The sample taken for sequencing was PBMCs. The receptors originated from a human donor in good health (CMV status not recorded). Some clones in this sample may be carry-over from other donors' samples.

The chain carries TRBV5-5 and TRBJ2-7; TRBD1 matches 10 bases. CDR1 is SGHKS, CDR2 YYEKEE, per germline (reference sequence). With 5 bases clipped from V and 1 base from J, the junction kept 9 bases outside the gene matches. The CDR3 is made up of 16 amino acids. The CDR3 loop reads CASRYGGTGVSYEQYF. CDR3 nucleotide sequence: TGTGCCAGCAGATACGGCGGGACAGGGGTATCCTACGAGCAGTACTTC.

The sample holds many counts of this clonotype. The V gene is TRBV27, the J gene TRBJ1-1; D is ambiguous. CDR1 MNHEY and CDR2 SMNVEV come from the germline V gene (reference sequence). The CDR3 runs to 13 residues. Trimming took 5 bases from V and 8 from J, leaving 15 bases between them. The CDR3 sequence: CASSRPTGGEAFF. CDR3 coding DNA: TGTGCCAGCAGTAGGCCCACGGGAGGGGAAGCTTTCTTT.

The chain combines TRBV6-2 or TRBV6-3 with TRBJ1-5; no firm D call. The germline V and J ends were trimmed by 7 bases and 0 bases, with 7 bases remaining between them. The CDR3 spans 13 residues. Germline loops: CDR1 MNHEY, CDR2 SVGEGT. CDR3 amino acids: CASKQASNQPQHF. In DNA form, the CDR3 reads TGTGCCAGCAAACAAGCTAGCAATCAGCCCCAGCATTTT.

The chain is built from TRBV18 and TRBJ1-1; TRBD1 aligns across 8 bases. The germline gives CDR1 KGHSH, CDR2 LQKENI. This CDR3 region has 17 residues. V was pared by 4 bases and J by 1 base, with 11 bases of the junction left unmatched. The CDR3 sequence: CASSQYVRTGTNTEAFF. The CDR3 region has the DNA TGTGCCAGCTCACAATACGTAAGGACAGGGACGAACACTGAAGCTTTCTTT.

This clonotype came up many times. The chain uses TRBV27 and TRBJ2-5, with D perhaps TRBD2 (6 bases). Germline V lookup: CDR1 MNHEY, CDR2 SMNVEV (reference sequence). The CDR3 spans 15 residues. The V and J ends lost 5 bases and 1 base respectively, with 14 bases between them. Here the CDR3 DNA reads TGTGCCAGCAGTCCAGCCCTAGCGTCCCAAGAGACCCAGTACTTC. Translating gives CASSPALASQETQYF.

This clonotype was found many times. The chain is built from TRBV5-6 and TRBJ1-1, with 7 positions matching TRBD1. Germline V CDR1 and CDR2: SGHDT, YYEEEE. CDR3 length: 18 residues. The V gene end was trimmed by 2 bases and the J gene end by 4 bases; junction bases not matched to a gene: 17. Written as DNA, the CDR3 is TGTGCCAGCAGCTTCGAGGGGGCGTCATGGGAGAGGCTCACTGAAGCTTTCTTT. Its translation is CASSFEGASWERLTEAFF.

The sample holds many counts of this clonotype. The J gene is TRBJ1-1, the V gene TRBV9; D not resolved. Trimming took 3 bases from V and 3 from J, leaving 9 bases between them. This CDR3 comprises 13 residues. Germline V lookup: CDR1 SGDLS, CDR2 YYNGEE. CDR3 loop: CASSASGDTEAFF. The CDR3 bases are TGTGCCAGCAGCGCGTCCGGGGACACTGAAGCTTTCTTT.

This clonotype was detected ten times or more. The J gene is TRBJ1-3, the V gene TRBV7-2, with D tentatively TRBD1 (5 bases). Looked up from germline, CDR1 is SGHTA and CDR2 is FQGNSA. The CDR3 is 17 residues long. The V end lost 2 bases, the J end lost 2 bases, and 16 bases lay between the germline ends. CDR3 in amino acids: CASSLNPGLIPGNTIYF. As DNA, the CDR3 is TGTGCCAGCAGCTTAAATCCAGGGTTGATTCCTGGAAACACCATATATTTT.

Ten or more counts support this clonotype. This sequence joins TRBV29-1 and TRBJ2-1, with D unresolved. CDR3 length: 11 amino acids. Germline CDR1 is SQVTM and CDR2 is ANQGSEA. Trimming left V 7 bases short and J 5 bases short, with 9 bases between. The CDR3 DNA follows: TGCAGCGCCCTTTCGGACAATGAGCAGTTCTTC. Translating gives CSALSDNEQFF.

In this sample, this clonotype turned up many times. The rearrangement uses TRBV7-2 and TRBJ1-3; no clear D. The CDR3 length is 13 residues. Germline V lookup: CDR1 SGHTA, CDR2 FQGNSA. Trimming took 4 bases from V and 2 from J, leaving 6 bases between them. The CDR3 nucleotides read TGTGCCAGCAGCTCCCGGCCTGGAAACACCATATATTTT. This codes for CASSSRPGNTIYF.

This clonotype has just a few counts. CDR3 in amino acids: CASGRGTGEKLFF. As DNA, the CDR3 is TGTGCCAGTGGGAGGGGAACCGGTGAAAAACTGTTTTTT. The gene calls are TRBV19 and TRBJ1-4, with D possibly matching TRBD1 (5 bases). This CDR3 comprises 13 residues. Germline V gene lookup returns CDR1 LNHDA and CDR2 SQIVND (reference sequence). Trimming removed 8 bases at V and 7 bases at J, with 14 bases between.

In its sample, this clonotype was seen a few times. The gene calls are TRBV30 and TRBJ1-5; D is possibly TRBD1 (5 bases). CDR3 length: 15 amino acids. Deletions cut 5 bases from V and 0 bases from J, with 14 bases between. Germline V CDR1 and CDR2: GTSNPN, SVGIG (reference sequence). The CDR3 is CAWADGDHSNQPQHF. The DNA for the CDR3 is TGTGCCTGGGCTGATGGGGACCATAGCAATCAGCCCCAGCATTTT.

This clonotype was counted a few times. The CDR3 DNA reads as TGTGCCAGCAGTTCCCCGGGCGGAGTCTATGGCTACACCTTC. It translates to CASSSPGGVYGYTF. V gene TRBV5-4 combines with J gene TRBJ1-2; no reliable D call. The ends were cut back, 5 bases at V and 4 bases at J, with 15 bases in the middle. CDR1 is SGHNT, CDR2 YYREEE, per germline (reference sequence). CDR3 length: 14 residues.

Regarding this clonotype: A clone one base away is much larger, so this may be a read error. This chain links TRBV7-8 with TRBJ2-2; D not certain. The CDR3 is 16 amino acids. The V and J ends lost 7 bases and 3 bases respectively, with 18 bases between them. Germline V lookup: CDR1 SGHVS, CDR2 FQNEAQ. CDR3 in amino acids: CASTPFGSSDTGELFF. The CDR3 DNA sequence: TGTGCCAGCACCCCTTTCGGGTCTTCTGACACCGGGGAGCTGTTTTTT.